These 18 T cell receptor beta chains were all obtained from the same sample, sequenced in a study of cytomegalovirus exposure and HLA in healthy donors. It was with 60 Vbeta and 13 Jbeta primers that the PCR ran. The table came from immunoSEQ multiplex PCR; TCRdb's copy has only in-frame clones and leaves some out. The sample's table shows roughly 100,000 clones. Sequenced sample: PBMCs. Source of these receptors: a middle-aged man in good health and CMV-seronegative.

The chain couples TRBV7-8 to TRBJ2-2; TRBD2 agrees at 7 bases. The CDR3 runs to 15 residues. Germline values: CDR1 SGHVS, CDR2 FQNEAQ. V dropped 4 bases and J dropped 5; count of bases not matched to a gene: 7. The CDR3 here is CASSSGAGDTGELFF. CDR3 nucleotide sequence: TGTGCCAGCAGCTCTGGGGCGGGAGATACCGGGGAGCTGTTTTTT.

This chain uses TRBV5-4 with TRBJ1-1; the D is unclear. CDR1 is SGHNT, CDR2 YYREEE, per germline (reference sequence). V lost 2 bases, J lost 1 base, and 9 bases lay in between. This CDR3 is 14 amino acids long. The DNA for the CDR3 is TGTGCCAGCAGCTTAAGCGCTGGGAACACTGAAGCTTTCTTT. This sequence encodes CASSLSAGNTEAFF. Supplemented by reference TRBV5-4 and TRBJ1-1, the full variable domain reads ETGVTQSPTHLIKTRGQQVTLRCSSQSGHNTVSWYQQALGQGPQFIFQYYREEENGRGNFPPRFSGLQFPNYSSELNVNALELDDSALYLCASSLSAGNTEAFFGQGTRLTVV.

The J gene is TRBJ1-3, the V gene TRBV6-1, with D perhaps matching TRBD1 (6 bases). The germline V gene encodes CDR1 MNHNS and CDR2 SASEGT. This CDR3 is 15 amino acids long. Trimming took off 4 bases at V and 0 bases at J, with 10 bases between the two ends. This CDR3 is CASSGRGVSGNTIYF. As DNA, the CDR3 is TGTGCCAGCAGTGGCAGGGGAGTCTCTGGAAACACCATATATTTT.

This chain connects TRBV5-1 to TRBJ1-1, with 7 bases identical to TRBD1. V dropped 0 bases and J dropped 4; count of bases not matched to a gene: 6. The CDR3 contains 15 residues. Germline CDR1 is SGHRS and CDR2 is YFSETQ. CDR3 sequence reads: CASSLATGDATEAFF. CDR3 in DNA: TGCGCCAGCAGCTTGGCCACAGGGGATGCCACTGAAGCTTTCTTT.

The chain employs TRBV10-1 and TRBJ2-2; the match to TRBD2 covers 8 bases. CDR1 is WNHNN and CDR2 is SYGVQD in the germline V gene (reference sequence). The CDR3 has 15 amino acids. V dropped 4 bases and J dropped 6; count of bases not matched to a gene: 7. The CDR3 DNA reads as TGCGCCAGCAGTGCCTTAGCAGCGGGAGCCGGGGAGCTGTTTTTT. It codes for CASSALAAGAGELFF.

The CDR3, as DNA: TGTGCCAGCAGCTTAGACAGGAAGGCTAATGAAAAACTGTTTTTT. Amino acid sequence: CASSLDRKANEKLFF. The chain recombines TRBV7-2 with TRBJ1-4; D might be TRBD1 (5 bases). This CDR3 contains 15 residues. From germline, CDR1 is SGHTA and CDR2 FQGNSA. V was trimmed by 1 base and J by 3 bases, leaving 9 bases between them.

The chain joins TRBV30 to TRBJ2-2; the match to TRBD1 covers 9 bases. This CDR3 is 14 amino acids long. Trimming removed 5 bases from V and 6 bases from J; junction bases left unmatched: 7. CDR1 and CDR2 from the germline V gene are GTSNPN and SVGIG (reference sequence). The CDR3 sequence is CAWLGQGVSGELFF. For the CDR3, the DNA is TGTGCCTGGCTGGGACAGGGAGTTTCCGGGGAGCTGTTTTTT.

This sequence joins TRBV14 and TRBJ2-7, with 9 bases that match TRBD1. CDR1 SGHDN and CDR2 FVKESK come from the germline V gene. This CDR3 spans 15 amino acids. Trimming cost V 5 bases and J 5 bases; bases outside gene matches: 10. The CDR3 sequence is CASSKPGTGFDEQYF. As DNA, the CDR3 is TGTGCCAGCAGCAAACCCGGGACAGGGTTTGACGAGCAGTACTTC.

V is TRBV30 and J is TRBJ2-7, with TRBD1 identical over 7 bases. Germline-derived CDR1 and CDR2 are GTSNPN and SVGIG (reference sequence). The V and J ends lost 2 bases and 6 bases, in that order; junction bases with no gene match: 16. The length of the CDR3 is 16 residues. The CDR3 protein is CAWSILGTALLSEQYF. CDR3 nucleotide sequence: TGTGCCTGGAGTATTTTGGGGACAGCACTACTCTCCGAGCAGTACTTC.

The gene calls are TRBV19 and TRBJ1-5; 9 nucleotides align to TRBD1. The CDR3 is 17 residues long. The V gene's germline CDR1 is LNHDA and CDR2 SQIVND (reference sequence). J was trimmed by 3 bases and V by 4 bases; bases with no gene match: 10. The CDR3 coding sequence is TGTGCCAGTAGTACAGACGGCTACAGGGGGCTCAATCAGCCCCAGCATTTT. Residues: CASSTDGYRGLNQPQHF.

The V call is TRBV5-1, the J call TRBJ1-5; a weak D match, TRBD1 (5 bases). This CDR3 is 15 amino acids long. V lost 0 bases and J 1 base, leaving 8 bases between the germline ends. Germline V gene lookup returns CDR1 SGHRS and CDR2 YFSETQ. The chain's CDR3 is CASSLEGRSNQPQHF. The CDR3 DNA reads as TGCGCCAGCAGCTTGGAGGGGAGGAGCAATCAGCCCCAGCATTTT.

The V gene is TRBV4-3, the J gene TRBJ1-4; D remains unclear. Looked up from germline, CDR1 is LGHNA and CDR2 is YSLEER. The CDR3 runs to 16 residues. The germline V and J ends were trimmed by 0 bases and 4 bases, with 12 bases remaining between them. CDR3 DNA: TGCGCCAGCAGCCAAGATCAGAGAGGGAATAATGAAAAACTGTTTTTT. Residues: CASSQDQRGNNEKLFF.

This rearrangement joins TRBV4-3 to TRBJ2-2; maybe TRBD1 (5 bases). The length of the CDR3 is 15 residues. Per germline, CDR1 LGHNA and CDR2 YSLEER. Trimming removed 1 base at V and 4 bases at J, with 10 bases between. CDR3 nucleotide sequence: TGCGCCAGCAGCCAAGTCAGGCAGGGCACCGGGGAGCTGTTTTTT. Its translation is CASSQVRQGTGELFF.

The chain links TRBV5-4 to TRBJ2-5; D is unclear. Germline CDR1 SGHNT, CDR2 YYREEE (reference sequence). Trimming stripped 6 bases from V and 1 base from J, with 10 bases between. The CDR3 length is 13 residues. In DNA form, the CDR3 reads TGTGCCAGCAACCCCCGAGGCCAAGAGACCCAGTACTTC. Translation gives CASNPRGQETQYF. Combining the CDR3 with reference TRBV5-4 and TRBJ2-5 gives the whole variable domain ETGVTQSPTHLIKTRGQQVTLRCSSQSGHNTVSWYQQALGQGPQFIFQYYREEENGRGNFPPRFSGLQFPNYSSELNVNALELDDSALYLCASNPRGQETQYFGPGTRLLVL.

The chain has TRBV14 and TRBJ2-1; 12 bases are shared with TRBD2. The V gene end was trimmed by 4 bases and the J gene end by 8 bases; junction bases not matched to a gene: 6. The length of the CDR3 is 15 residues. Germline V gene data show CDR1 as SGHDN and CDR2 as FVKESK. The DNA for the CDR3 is TGTGCCAGCAGCCGACTAGCGGGAGCTCGGGATGAGCAGTTCTTC. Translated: CASSRLAGARDEQFF.

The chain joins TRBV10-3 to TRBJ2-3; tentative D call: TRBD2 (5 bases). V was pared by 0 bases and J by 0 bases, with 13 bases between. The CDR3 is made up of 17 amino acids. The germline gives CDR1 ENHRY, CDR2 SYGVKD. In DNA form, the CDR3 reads TGTGCCATCAGTGAGTCGACTCGGGGTACCAGCACAGATACGCAGTATTTT. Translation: CAISESTRGTSTDTQYF.

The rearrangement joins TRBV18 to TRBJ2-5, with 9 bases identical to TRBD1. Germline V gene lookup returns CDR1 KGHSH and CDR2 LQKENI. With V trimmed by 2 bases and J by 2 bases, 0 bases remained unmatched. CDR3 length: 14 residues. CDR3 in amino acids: CASSPGTGQETQYF. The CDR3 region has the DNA TGTGCCAGCTCACCAGGGACAGGGCAAGAGACCCAGTACTTC.

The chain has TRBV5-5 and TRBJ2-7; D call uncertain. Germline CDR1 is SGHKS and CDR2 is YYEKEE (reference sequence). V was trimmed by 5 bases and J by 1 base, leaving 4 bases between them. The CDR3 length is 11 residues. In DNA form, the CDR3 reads TGTGCCAGCAGTCCTTCCTACGAGCAGTACTTC. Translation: CASSPSYEQYF.